Shown below are 31 T cell receptor beta chains from a single sample sequenced in a study of cytomegalovirus exposure and HLA in healthy donors. Primers for the PCR totalled 60 Vbeta and 13 Jbeta. This table comes from immunoSEQ multiplex PCR, and its TCRdb copy is limited to in-frame clones, with some not included. The sample includes 75,000 to 95,000 clones, 55% to 75% of them seen just once. Input material: PBMCs. The receptors were sampled from a man aged 45-65 years in good health and CMV-seronegative.

This chain uses TRBV30 with TRBJ1-2; the match to TRBD1 covers 7 bases. Germline V lookup: CDR1 GTSNPN, CDR2 SVGIG (reference sequence). The CDR3 sequence is 16 residues long. The V segment lost 2 bases and the J segment 2 bases; nucleotides outside the gene matches: 11. The CDR3 reads CAWSSERTGRNYGYTF. CDR3 nucleotide sequence: TGTGCCTGGAGTTCAGAACGGACAGGACGGAACTATGGCTACACCTTC.

The chain recombines TRBV6-6 with TRBJ1-3, with D tentatively TRBD1 (6 bases). The V end was cut by 5 bases, the J end by 1 base, with 9 bases between. Germline V gene lookup returns CDR1 MNHNY and CDR2 SVGAGI (reference sequence). The CDR3 is 14 residues long. CDR3 in amino acids: CASSRTASGNTIYF. Written as DNA, the CDR3 is TGTGCCAGCAGTCGGACAGCATCTGGAAACACCATATATTTT.

This clone was seen a single time. The V gene is TRBV21-1, the J gene TRBJ2-7; no check of the table's D call, TRBD1, against the DNA was made. TRBV21-1 is recorded as a pseudogene. The CDR3 is made up of 15 amino acids. CDR3 coding DNA: TGTGCCAGCAACACGCACCGGGACAGGGTCTTTGAGCAGTACTTC. This gives the protein CASNTHRDRVFEQYF.

This clone was seen only a few times. The chain combines TRBV7-9 with TRBJ2-1; the match to TRBD2 covers 9 bases. Unmatched junction bases numbered 7, after V lost 1 base and J lost 9 bases. CDR1 is SEHNR and CDR2 is FQNEAQ in the germline V gene (reference sequence). The CDR3 consists of 15 residues. The CDR3 protein is CASSLGVVAGAEQFF. The CDR3 DNA reads as TGTGCCAGCAGCTTAGGAGTGGTAGCGGGAGCTGAGCAGTTCTTC.

This clone was seen ten or more times. V and J are TRBV9 and TRBJ1-2, with TRBD1 matching over 9 bases. Germline V gene data show CDR1 as SGDLS and CDR2 as YYNGEE. This CDR3 is built from 15 residues. J was trimmed by 4 bases and V by 3 bases; bases with no gene match: 7. CDR3: CASSAGGQGAYGYTF. The CDR3, as DNA: TGTGCCAGCAGCGCCGGGGGACAGGGTGCCTATGGCTACACCTTC.

The gene calls are TRBV14 and TRBJ2-7, with D tentatively TRBD2 (6 bases). V dropped 2 bases and J dropped 6 bases, with 14 bases sitting between them. Germline assignment: CDR1 SGHDN and CDR2 FVKESK. The CDR3 sequence is 14 residues long. CDR3 sequence: CASSQYGGGLEQYV. The CDR3 nucleotides are TGTGCCAGCAGCCAATACGGGGGTGGGCTCGAGCAGTACGTC.

The CDR3 bases are TGCGCCAGGACAAACAGACTAGCAGCGTGCGAGCAGTACGTC. This translates into CARTNRLAACEQYV. This chain connects TRBV10-1 to TRBJ2-7; 7 nucleotides align to TRBD2. The CDR3 spans 14 residues. V lost 9 bases to trimming and J lost 6 bases; unmatched junction nucleotides: 14. Germline V gene sequence: CDR1 WNHNN, CDR2 SYGVQD (reference sequence).

This chain uses TRBV7-9 with TRBJ2-3; possibly TRBD2 for D (7 bases). Looked up from germline, CDR1 is SEHNR and CDR2 is FQNEAQ (reference sequence). The CDR3 is 19 amino acids. Trimming removed 5 bases from V and 5 bases from J, with 29 bases in between. CDR3: CASSTRARLRGGGGDTQYF. In DNA form, the CDR3 reads TGTGCCAGCAGCACCCGCGCCCGGCTGAGGGGGGGAGGGGGAGATACGCAGTATTTT.

The rearrangement joins TRBV5-4 to TRBJ1-3; D not certain. Germline CDR1 reads SGHNT; CDR2 reads YYREEE (reference sequence). V lost 3 bases to trimming and J lost 2 bases, with 9 bases between them. The CDR3 is 14 amino acids. The CDR3 reads CASSSGAAGNTIYF. CDR3 nucleotides: TGTGCCAGCAGCTCGGGAGCAGCTGGAAACACCATATATTTT.

The genes are TRBV7-9 and TRBJ2-7, with 13 positions matching TRBD2. After removal of 4 bases from V and 6 bases from J, the junction contained 9 bases not matched to a gene. Germline values: CDR1 SEHNR, CDR2 FQNEAQ (reference sequence). This CDR3 comprises 16 residues. CDR3 DNA: TGTGCCAGCAGCTCAAAACTAGCGGGGGGGCCCATCGAGCAGTACTTC. This sequence encodes CASSSKLAGGPIEQYF.

This clone appeared a single time. The rearrangement links TRBV5-1 to TRBJ2-5, with D possibly TRBD1 on 6 matching bases. Per the germline V gene, CDR1 is SGHRS and CDR2 is YFSETQ. V lost 4 bases to trimming and J lost 1 base, with 8 bases between them. The CDR3 consists of 13 residues. DNA for the CDR3: TGCGCCAGCAGCGTGGACAGCCAAGAGACCCAGTACTTC. Amino acid sequence: CASSVDSQETQYF.

The chain carries TRBV11-1 and TRBJ2-1, with D perhaps matching TRBD2 (6 bases). V was shortened by 5 bases and J by 6 bases, with 11 bases between the two germline ends. Per germline, CDR1 SGHAT and CDR2 FQDESV (reference sequence). The CDR3 runs to 13 residues. The CDR3 DNA reads as TGTGCCAGCAGCCCGGGGGTTAGCAATGAGCAGTTCTTC. Its translation is CASSPGVSNEQFF.

This chain links TRBV30 with TRBJ1-5; 10 bases agree with TRBD1. This CDR3 has 15 residues. CDR1 is GTSNPN, CDR2 SVGIG, per germline (reference sequence). The V gene end was trimmed by 1 base and the J gene end by 8 bases; junction bases not matched to a gene: 8. The CDR3 protein is CAWSESGQGIKPQHF. The CDR3 region has the DNA TGTGCCTGGAGTGAGTCGGGACAGGGGATTAAGCCCCAGCATTTT.

This clone has a handful of counts. The chain links TRBV7-8 to TRBJ2-1, with 13 nucleotides matching TRBD2. This CDR3 comprises 15 residues. V shed 5 bases and J 9 bases; nucleotides not matched to a gene: 7. In germline, CDR1 is SGHVS, CDR2 FQNEAQ. CDR3 protein: CASSPTSGGAGEQFF. DNA for the CDR3: TGTGCCAGCAGCCCCACTAGCGGGGGGGCTGGTGAGCAGTTCTTC.

The chain is built from TRBV14 and TRBJ2-1, with 15 bases lining up with TRBD2. CDR1 and CDR2 from the germline V gene are SGHDN and FVKESK. The CDR3 has 16 residues. V shed 4 bases and J 7 bases; nucleotides not matched to a gene: 5. In DNA form, the CDR3 reads TGTGCCAGCAGCCGCGGGACTAGCGGGAGGTGGAATGAGCAGTTCTTC. Translation gives CASSRGTSGRWNEQFF.

The rearrangement uses TRBV7-9 and TRBJ2-2; 8 nucleotides align to TRBD2. The CDR3 is made up of 18 amino acids. V gave up 4 bases and J gave up 3 bases; unmatched junction bases: 13. Germline V CDR1 and CDR2: SEHNR, FQNEAQ (reference sequence). CDR3 loop: CASSSVDTSGSDTGELFF. The CDR3 DNA sequence: TGTGCCAGCAGCTCGGTGGATACGAGCGGGAGTGACACCGGGGAGCTGTTTTTT.

Worth noting for this clone: This is likely an artifact of a read error, given a far larger clone one base away. The V and J genes are TRBV25-1 and TRBJ2-7, with 7 bases aligning to TRBD2. The CDR3 sequence is 12 residues long. In germline, CDR1 is MGHDK, CDR2 SYGVNS. V shed 5 bases, J shed 7 bases, and the junction held 5 bases outside the gene matches. The CDR3 is CASSFTAGEQYF. The DNA of the CDR3 is TGTGCCAGCAGTTTCACAGCGGGGGAGCAGTACTTC.

The genes are TRBV4-2 and TRBJ2-7; 10 nucleotides line up with TRBD1. The CDR3 sequence is 18 residues long. Germline V CDR1 and CDR2: LGHNA, YNFKEQ. Losses at the gene ends were 2 bases for V and 4 bases for J; bases not matched to a gene: 14. In nucleotides, the CDR3 is TGTGCCAGCAGCCAACGGTCACTGGGACAGGGGTGGGGATACGAGCAGTACTTC. Protein: CASSQRSLGQGWGYEQYF.

The chain combines TRBV4-3 with TRBJ1-4; 7 bases match TRBD1. CDR3 length equals 14 residues. Germline loops: CDR1 LGHNA, CDR2 YSLEER. Losses at the gene ends were 4 bases for V and 8 bases for J; bases not matched to a gene: 7. CDR3 DNA: TGCGCCAGCAGCCCGCGACAGGGAGGCGAAAAACTGTTTTTT. It codes for CASSPRQGGEKLFF.

This clone was seen only once. The chain couples TRBV27 to TRBJ1-5; D not certain. CDR3 length: 14 amino acids. The germline V gene encodes CDR1 MNHEY and CDR2 SMNVEV (reference sequence). Trimming cost V 6 bases and J 2 bases, with 11 bases left between them. The CDR3 DNA is TGTGCCAGCAGCTTCGTTTCGGGCAATCAGCCCCAGCATTTT. This translates into CASSFVSGNQPQHF.

The chain uses TRBV5-1 and TRBJ2-7, with D possibly matching TRBD1 (6 bases). CDR1 and CDR2 (germline): SGHRS, YFSETQ. The CDR3 has 14 amino acids. V lost 0 bases and J 6 bases, leaving 13 bases between the germline ends. CDR3 nucleotide sequence: TGCGCCAGCAGCTTGGAAGGACAGTCCGGCGAGCAGTACGTC. This sequence encodes CASSLEGQSGEQYV.

This sequence joins TRBV30 and TRBJ2-7, with 7 positions matching TRBD1. V trimming: 4 bases; J trimming: 1 base; junction bases outside the gene matches: 4. CDR1 and CDR2 (germline): GTSNPN, SVGIG (reference sequence). The CDR3 has 13 residues. CDR3 coding DNA: TGTGCCTGGAATCCGGGACAGTCCTACGAGCAGTACTTC. Translated: CAWNPGQSYEQYF.

The chain is built from TRBV30 and TRBJ1-3, with a weak D call TRBD1 (5 bases). CDR1 is GTSNPN and CDR2 is SVGIG in the germline V gene (reference sequence). The CDR3 has 11 residues. Trimming took off 1 base at V and 7 bases at J, with 5 bases between the two ends. CDR3 protein: CAWSAGNTIYF. The CDR3 DNA sequence: TGTGCCTGGAGTGCAGGGAACACCATATATTTT.

The chain employs TRBV5-1 and TRBJ2-5, with TRBD2 identical over 8 bases. Germline V gives CDR1 SGHRS, CDR2 YFSETQ. V trimming: 0 bases; J trimming: 5 bases; junction bases outside the gene matches: 9. The CDR3 spans 16 residues. The CDR3 loop reads CASSLAGSSGSETQYF. The CDR3 bases are TGCGCCAGCAGCTTGGCGGGATCCAGCGGGAGTGAGACCCAGTACTTC.

CDR3 region: CASSFGQETYEQYF. CDR3 DNA sequence: TGCGCCAGCAGCTTCGGACAGGAGACCTACGAGCAGTACTTC. The genes are TRBV5-1 and TRBJ2-7, with 7 positions matching TRBD1. Germline CDR1 and CDR2: SGHRS and YFSETQ. There are 14 residues in the CDR3. V was clipped by 2 bases and J by 2 bases; unmatched bases: 4.

The chain recombines TRBV5-1 with TRBJ1-1, with D uncertain. CDR3 length equals 12 residues. The germline gives CDR1 SGHRS, CDR2 YFSETQ. Trimming removed 0 bases from V and 6 bases from J, with 6 bases in between. The CDR3 DNA sequence: TGCGCCAGCAGCTTGGACAAACCTGAAGCTTTCTTT. It is translated as CASSLDKPEAFF.

This chain uses TRBV29-1 with TRBJ2-3; perhaps TRBD1 as D (6 bases). The V end lost 6 bases, the J end lost 4 bases, and 17 bases lay between the germline ends. The CDR3 extends over 14 amino acids. Germline assignment: CDR1 SQVTM and CDR2 ANQGSEA. The CDR3 region has the DNA TGCAGCGTCCGGCCGGGACAATCATCAGATACGCAGTATTTT. This encodes CSVRPGQSSDTQYF.

This chain connects TRBV28 to TRBJ2-1; D may be TRBD1 (6 bases). In germline, CDR1 is MDHEN, CDR2 SYDVKM. Deletions cut 4 bases from V and 5 bases from J, with 15 bases between. CDR3 length: 15 amino acids. The CDR3 nucleotides read TGTGCCAGCAGTTACTCGACAGGCATAAACAATGAGCAGTTCTTC. Protein sequence: CASSYSTGINNEQFF.

This chain uses TRBV28 with TRBJ1-4; TRBD1 is a possible D gene (5 bases). Trimming removed 5 bases from V and 10 bases from J, with 11 bases in between. This CDR3 has 12 amino acids. The germline V gene encodes CDR1 MDHEN and CDR2 SYDVKM. The CDR3 loop reads CASSRSGGKLFF. The CDR3 region has the DNA TGTGCCAGCAGTCGCTCCGGGGGAAAACTGTTTTTT.

This clone turned up a few times. The rearrangement links TRBV6-5 to TRBJ2-1, with 7 positions matching TRBD2. The J segment lost 7 bases and the V segment lost 4 bases, leaving 13 bases of the junction unmatched. There are 16 residues in the CDR3. Per the germline V gene, CDR1 is MNHEY and CDR2 is SVGAGI. Here the CDR3 DNA reads TGTGCCAGCAGTTCAACCGGGACTACTCTTGGGAATGAGCAGTTCTTC. Translation gives CASSSTGTTLGNEQFF.

In its sample, this clone is medium-sized. The DNA of the CDR3 is TGTGCCAGCAGTTTGTCCATCAATAATTCACCCCTCCACTTT. It encodes CASSLSINNSPLHF. The chain employs TRBV28 and TRBJ1-6; no clear D. CDR1 is MDHEN and CDR2 is SYDVKM in the germline V gene. This CDR3 has 14 residues. Trimming stripped 3 bases from V and 5 bases from J, with 8 bases between.